This record concerns one T cell receptor beta chain sequence. The germline V gene encodes CDR1 SGHDT and CDR2 YYEEEE. This CDR3 has 13 residues. Trimming took off 2 bases at V and 8 bases at J, with 13 bases between the two ends. The data derive from a study of human T cells and chemical hapten exposure. TCRdb reprocessed the RACE reads with MiXCR, giving one entry per CDR3 protein. The table has roughly 380,000 distinct CDR3 sequences, around 5.5% seen once; the top ten hold just over 2.5%. Time point given: pre-sensitization, week 0. Treatment given: therapeutic diphenylcyclopropenone sensitization with weekly scalp DPC.

The J gene is TRBJ1-1, the V gene TRBV5-6, with D uncertain. The material was whole blood, obtained in connection with sensitization to the hapten diphenylcyclopropenone (DPC). This sequence originates from a woman in her forties or fifties with alopecia areata. Some clones in this sample may be carry-over from other donors' samples. The CDR3 sequence is CASSLFLRREAFF. The CDR3 DNA is TGTGCCAGCAGCTTATTCCTACGGCGGGAAGCTTTCTTT.